This TCR beta chain was recorded in a study of blood T cell repertoires in COVID-19. Study as a whole: Italy, Spain and the United States were the sources of the convalescent and acute COVID-19 samples. The analysed material was cDNA or gDNA that came from T cells, B-cell-depleted T cells, or PBMCs.

Source study methods: Amplifying reference gene primers gave estimates of nucleated cell counts. Repertoires were generated with immunoSEQ multiplex PCR, while TCRdb's copy carries only in-frame clones and drops some. From that table come the V and J calls and clone size; the DNA was used to work out D and trimming. The data show 150,000 to 200,000 clones, roughly three quarters seen once. CDR3 size: 12 residues. Germline CDR1 and CDR2: SGHVS and FQNEAQ. V was shortened by 5 bases and J by 1 base, with 4 bases between the two germline ends. The sample consisted of peripheral blood. V is TRBV7-8 and J is TRBJ2-3; D is ambiguous. The TCR was taken from a woman aged 50 to 60 with active or convalescent COVID-19. CDR3 DNA: TGTGCCAGCAGCATCGGCACAGATACGCAGTATTTT. It specifies CASSIGTDTQYF.